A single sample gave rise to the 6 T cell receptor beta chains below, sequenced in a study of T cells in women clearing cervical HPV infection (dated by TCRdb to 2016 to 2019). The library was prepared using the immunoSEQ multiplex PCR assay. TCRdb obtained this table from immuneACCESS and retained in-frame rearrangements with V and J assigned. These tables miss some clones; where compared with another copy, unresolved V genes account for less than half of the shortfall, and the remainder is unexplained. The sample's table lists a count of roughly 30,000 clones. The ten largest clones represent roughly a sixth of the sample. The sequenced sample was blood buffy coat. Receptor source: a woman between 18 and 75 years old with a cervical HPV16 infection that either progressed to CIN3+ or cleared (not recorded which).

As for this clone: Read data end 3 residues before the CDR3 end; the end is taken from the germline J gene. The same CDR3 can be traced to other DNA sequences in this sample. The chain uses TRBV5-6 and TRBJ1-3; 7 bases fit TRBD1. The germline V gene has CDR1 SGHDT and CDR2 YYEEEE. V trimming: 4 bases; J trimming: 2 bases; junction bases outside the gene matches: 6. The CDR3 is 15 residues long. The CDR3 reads CASSRQGFTGNTIYF. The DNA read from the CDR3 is TGTGCCAGCAGCCGACAGGGTTTTACTGGAAACACC. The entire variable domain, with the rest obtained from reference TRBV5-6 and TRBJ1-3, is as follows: DAGVTQSPTHLIKTRGQQVTLRCSPKSGHDTVSWYQQALGQGPQFIFQYYEEEERQRGNFPDRFSGHQFPNYSSELNVNALLLGDSALYLCASSRQGFTGNTIYFGEGSWLTVV.

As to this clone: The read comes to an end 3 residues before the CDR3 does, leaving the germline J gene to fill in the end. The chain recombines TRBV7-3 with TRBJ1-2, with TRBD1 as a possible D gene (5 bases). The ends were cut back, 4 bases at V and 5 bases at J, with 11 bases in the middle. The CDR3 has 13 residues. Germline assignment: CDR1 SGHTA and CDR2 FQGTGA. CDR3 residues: CASSSESGYGYTF. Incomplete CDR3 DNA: TGTGCCAGCAGCTCTGAGTCAGGGTATGGC.

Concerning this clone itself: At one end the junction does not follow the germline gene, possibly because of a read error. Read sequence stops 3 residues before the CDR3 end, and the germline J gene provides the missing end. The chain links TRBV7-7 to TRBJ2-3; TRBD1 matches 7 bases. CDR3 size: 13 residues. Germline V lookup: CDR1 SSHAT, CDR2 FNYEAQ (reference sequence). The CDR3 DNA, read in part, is TGTGCTAGCAGCAGGGACAGACAAGGGACG. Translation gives CASSRDRQGT. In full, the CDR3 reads CASSRDRQGTQYF. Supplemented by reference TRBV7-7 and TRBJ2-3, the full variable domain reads GAGVSQSPRYKVTKRGQDVTLRCDPISSHATLYWYQQALGQGPEFLTYFNYEAQPDKSGLPSDRFSAERPEGSISTLTIQRTEQRDSAMYRCASSRDRQGTQYFGPGTRLTVL.

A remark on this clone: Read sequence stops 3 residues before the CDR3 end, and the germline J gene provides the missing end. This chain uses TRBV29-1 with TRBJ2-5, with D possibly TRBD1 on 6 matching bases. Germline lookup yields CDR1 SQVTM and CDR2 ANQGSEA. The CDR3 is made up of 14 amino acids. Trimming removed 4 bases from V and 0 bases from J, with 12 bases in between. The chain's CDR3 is CSVVQGPNQETQYF. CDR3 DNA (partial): TGCAGCGTTGTACAGGGACCCAACCAAGAGACC.

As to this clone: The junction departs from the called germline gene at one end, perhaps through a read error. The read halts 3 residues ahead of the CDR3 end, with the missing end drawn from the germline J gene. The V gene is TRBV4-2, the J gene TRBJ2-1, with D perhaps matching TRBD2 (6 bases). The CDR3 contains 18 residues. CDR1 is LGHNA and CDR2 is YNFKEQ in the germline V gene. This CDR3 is CASSPRLDVQGSYNEQFF. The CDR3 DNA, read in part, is TGCGCCAGCAGCCCGAGACTAGACGTTCAAGGCTCCTACAATGAG.

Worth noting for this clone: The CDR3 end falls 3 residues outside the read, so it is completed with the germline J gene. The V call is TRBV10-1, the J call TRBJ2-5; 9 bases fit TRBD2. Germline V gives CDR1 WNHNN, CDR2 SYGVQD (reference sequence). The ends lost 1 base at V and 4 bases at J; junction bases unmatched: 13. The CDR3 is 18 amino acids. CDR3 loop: CASSELRGGAEGGETQYF. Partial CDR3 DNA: TGCGCCAGCAGTGAGTTGCGCGGGGGGGCGGAGGGTGGAGAGACC.